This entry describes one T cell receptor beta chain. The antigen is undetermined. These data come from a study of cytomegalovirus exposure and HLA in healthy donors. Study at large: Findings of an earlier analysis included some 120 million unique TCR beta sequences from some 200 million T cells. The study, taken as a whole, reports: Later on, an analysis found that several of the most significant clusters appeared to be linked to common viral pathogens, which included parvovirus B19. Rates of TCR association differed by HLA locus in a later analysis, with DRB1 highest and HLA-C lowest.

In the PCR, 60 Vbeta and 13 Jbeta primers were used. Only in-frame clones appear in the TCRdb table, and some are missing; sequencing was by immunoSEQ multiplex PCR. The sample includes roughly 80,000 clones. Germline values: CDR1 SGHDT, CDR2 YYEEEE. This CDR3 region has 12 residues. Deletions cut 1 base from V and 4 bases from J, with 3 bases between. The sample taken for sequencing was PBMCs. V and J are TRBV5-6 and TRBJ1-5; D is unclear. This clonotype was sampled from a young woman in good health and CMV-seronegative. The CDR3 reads CASSLSNQPQHF. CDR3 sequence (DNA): TGTGCCAGCAGCTTGTCGAATCAGCCCCAGCATTTT.